This is a list of T cell receptor beta chains from one sample in a study of cytomegalovirus exposure and HLA in healthy donors. Only in-frame clones appear in the TCRdb table, and some are missing; sequencing was by immunoSEQ multiplex PCR. The sample carries 95,000 to 130,000 clones, 80% to 85% recorded once. Sequencing was done on a sample of PBMCs. The receptors stem from a woman in her 30s in good health and CMV-seronegative. Each CDR3 is given with its conserved first and last residue. The order of the fields is clone size, V gene, J gene, D gene, CDR3 DNA, CDR3 protein. The D gene is left open where the match is weak. Clone size is given for some rows only: seen once, a few or many times, or a class if the clone is expanded.

>NA|TRBV7-9|TRBJ2-3|NA
TGTGCCAGCAGCTTGGACTCCACAGATACGCAGTATTTT
CASSLDSTDTQYF
>many|TRBV18|TRBJ1-1|NA
TGTGCCAGCTCAACCCCGAGGGGGACAACTGAAGCTTTCTTT
CASSTPRGTTEAFF
>once|TRBV15|TRBJ2-2|TRBD1
TGTGCCACGAGGACAGGGGACGGGGAGCTGTTTTTT
CATRTGDGELFF
>once|TRBV5-1|TRBJ2-7|TRBD2
TGCGCCAGCAGCTTGGCTGGACTAGCGGGAGCGTTGGGAGAGCAGTACTTC
CASSLAGLAGALGEQYF
>few|TRBV27|TRBJ2-5|TRBD2
TGTGCCAGCAGTTTATCCCCAGCGGGAGGGCCGGAGACCCAGTACTTC
CASSLSPAGGPETQYF
>once|TRBV19|TRBJ2-7|NA
TGTGCCAGTAGTATGCGTCAGGATTTCTACGAGCAGTACTTC
CASSMRQDFYEQYF
>once|TRBV27|TRBJ1-3|NA
TGTGCCAGCAGTTTAATGGCGGGGACCGCGTCTGGAAACACCATATATTTT
CASSLMAGTASGNTIYF
>NA|TRBV5-4|TRBJ2-1|NA
TGTGCCAGCAGCCCCCGTGGTGGAGATGAGCAGTTCTTC
CASSPRGGDEQFF
>NA|TRBV7-2|TRBJ2-7|NA
TGTGCCAGCAGCTCCTCCATAGCTCCCCCGCGGTGCGAGCAGTACTTC
CASSSSIAPPRCEQYF
>NA|TRBV5-8|TRBJ2-7|NA
TGTGCCAGCATCCGACGCGCAGGGGTAAGCGAGCAGTACTTC
CASIRRAGVSEQYF
>NA|TRBV6-5|TRBJ2-1|NA
TGTGCCAGCAGTTACTCGGAGACAGGATCTAAGACAGAGCAGTTCTTC
CASSYSETGSKTEQFF
>NA|TRBV5-4|TRBJ2-7|TRBD1
TGTGCCAGCAGCTTGCCAAGGGGGACAGCCTACGAGCAGTACTTC
CASSLPRGTAYEQYF
>NA|TRBV29-1|TRBJ2-3|TRBD1
TGCAGCGTAGTACCGGGACAGGGGCCCACAGATACGCAGTATTTT
CSVVPGQGPTDTQYF
>NA|TRBV27|TRBJ2-1|NA
TGTGCCAGCAGTTTAGGGCATCTAAGCTCCTACAATGAGCAGTTCTTC
CASSLGHLSSYNEQFF
>few|TRBV6-6|TRBJ1-1|NA
TGTGCCAGCAGCGACCCCCGAAGGGGCACTGAAGCTTTCTTT
CASSDPRRGTEAFF
>NA|TRBV27|TRBJ2-2|NA
TGTGCCAGCAGTTCCGACACCGGGGAGCTGTTTTTT
CASSSDTGELFF
>NA|TRBV6-6|TRBJ1-5|TRBD1
TGTGCCAGCAGTCGACCTCGGACAGGGGAGAATCAGCCCCAGCATTTT
CASSRPRTGENQPQHF
>once|TRBV7-3|TRBJ2-7|TRBD2
TGTGCCAGCAGCTTAGGGGGGGGTTCCATCTACGAGCAGTACTTC
CASSLGGGSIYEQYF
>NA|TRBV10-2|TRBJ2-3|TRBD2
TGCGCCACCTATAAAGGACTAGCGCGGAGAGGGGATACGCAGTATTTT
CATYKGLARRGDTQYF
>once|TRBV7-9|TRBJ2-1|TRBD2
TGTTCCAGCAGCAGTCAAGCGGGAGCTTCCTACAATGAGCAGTTCTTC
CSSSSQAGASYNEQFF
>NA|TRBV10-3|TRBJ2-5|NA
TGTGCCATCAGCCGAACACAGTACTTC
CAISRTQYF
>NA|TRBV14|TRBJ2-6|NA
TGTGCCAGCAGCCACGGGTCTGGGGCCAACGTCCTGACTTTC
CASSHGSGANVLTF
>NA|TRBV28|TRBJ1-1|NA
TGTGCCACCCTAGGGGGGGGGAAAGCTTTCTTT
CATLGGGKAFF
>medium-sized|TRBV28|TRBJ2-7|TRBD2
TGTGCCAGCAGCTCGACCCGAGGACTAGCGGGACCTCATCGGCTCTACGAGCAGTACTTC
CASSSTRGLAGPHRLYEQYF